This TCR beta chain was obtained from a study of regulatory T cells in long-lasting Graves disease. The germline CDR1 and CDR2 sequences are KGHDR and SFDVKD. The length of the CDR3 is 16 residues. Researchers made TCR beta libraries by using iRepertoire HTBI primers and running Arm-PCR on CDR3 regions. A single record per CDR3 protein comes from TCRdb applying MiXCR to the multiplex PCR reads. The data hold about 540,000 distinct CDR3 sequences, with about 13% observed a single time. As for this clonotype: One base away lies a much larger clone, so this may be a sequencing read error.

Indicated time point: newly diagnosed GD, antithyroid drugs for less than 3 months. The TCR library was prepared using RNA isolated from PBMCs. The same data also contributed to another study, on T cells in Graves' hyperthyroidism and ophthalmopathy.

The chain combines TRBV24-1 with TRBJ2-2, with D perhaps matching TRBD2 (6 bases). This TCR came from a man aged 25 to 40 with Graves disease. The input for sequencing was peripheral blood mononuclear cells (PBMCs), taken at new diagnosis, from a patient treated with antithyroid drugs. The CDR3 region is CATSPAGLTNTGELLF. The DNA for the CDR3 is TGTGCCACCAGTCCCGCGGGACTGACGAACACCGGGGAGCTGCTTTTT.